These 12 T cell receptor beta chains came from one sample sequenced in a study of cytomegalovirus exposure and HLA in healthy donors. The PCR contained 60 Vbeta and 13 Jbeta primers. Assay: immunoSEQ multiplex PCR; the TCRdb copy retains only in-frame clones and omits some. Of some 87,000 clones listed, 65% to 85% are singletons. The sample was PBMCs. The receptors were sampled from a woman in her thirties or forties in good health and CMV-seropositive.

This sequence joins TRBV5-6 and TRBJ2-7; D is perhaps TRBD2 (7 bases). Trimming left V 1 base short and J 7 bases short, with 15 bases between. CDR3 size: 14 residues. Germline CDR1 is SGHDT and CDR2 is YYEEEE. The CDR3 protein is CASSLFGGPGEQYF. As DNA, the CDR3 is TGTGCCAGCAGCTTGTTCGGGGGGCCGGGTGAGCAGTACTTC.

The V gene is TRBV2, the J gene TRBJ2-2; 9 positions agree with TRBD2. The CDR3 consists of 15 residues. The germline CDR1 and CDR2 sequences are SNHLY and FYNNEI. V shed 5 bases and J 6 bases; nucleotides not matched to a gene: 7. CDR3 nucleotides: TGTGCCAGCAGTCCAGCGGGGGGCGTGGCCGGGGAGCTGTTTTTT. Translated: CASSPAGGVAGELFF.

The chain is built from TRBV27 and TRBJ1-1, with D possibly being TRBD1 (6 bases). Germline V gene data show CDR1 as MNHEY and CDR2 as SMNVEV (reference sequence). The CDR3 has 15 residues. V dropped 5 bases and J dropped 4 bases, with 17 bases sitting between them. CDR3 coding DNA: TGTGCCAGCAGTCTCCAACAGGGCCGGCCCACTGAAGCTTTCTTT. It is translated as CASSLQQGRPTEAFF.

The chain has TRBV5-4 and TRBJ1-6, with D possibly being TRBD1 (5 bases). V lost 4 bases and J lost 7, with 12 bases in between. This CDR3 comprises 14 residues. CDR1 SGHNT and CDR2 YYREEE come from the germline V gene (reference sequence). In DNA, the CDR3 is TGTGCCAGCAGCATTGACAGAGGCAATTCACCCCTCCACTTT. It yields the protein CASSIDRGNSPLHF.

The chain links TRBV9 to TRBJ2-3, with D uncertain. From germline, CDR1 is SGDLS and CDR2 YYNGEE. This CDR3 comprises 13 residues. V was trimmed by 6 bases and J by 2 bases, leaving 10 bases between them. The CDR3: CASKTGNTDTQYF. The CDR3 DNA reads TGTGCCAGCAAGACTGGAAACACAGATACGCAGTATTTT.

V usage is TRBV19 and J usage is TRBJ1-5; TRBD1 aligns across 9 bases. Germline V gene sequence: CDR1 LNHDA, CDR2 SQIVND (reference sequence). V dropped 7 bases and J dropped 7; count of bases not matched to a gene: 5. The CDR3 runs 13 residues. CDR3 DNA: TGTGCCAGTATGGGACAGGGCAGACAGCCCCAGCATTTT. Its protein is CASMGQGRQPQHF.

The chain has TRBV9 and TRBJ1-2; no clear D. CDR1 and CDR2 (germline): SGDLS, YYNGEE. The CDR3 is 11 amino acids. Trimming pared 4 bases from V and 4 bases from J, leaving 5 bases between. The CDR3 nucleotides read TGTGCCAGCAGCACAAGCTATGGCTACACCTTC. It yields the protein CASSTSYGYTF.

The CDR3 nucleotides are TGTGCCAGCAGCAGACTGGGACTAGCGGGAACCTACAATGAGCAGTTCTTC. It is translated as CASSRLGLAGTYNEQFF. V gene TRBV13 combines with J gene TRBJ2-1; 13 bases map to TRBD2. The CDR3 contains 17 residues. The V and J ends lost 5 bases and 2 bases, in that order; junction bases with no gene match: 6. Germline CDR1 is PRHDT and CDR2 is FYEKMQ (reference sequence).

The rearrangement uses TRBV30 and TRBJ2-5; 11 nucleotides align to TRBD1. CDR3 length equals 15 residues. The trim removed 0 bases at V and 2 bases at J, leaving 2 bases unmatched. CDR1 GTSNPN and CDR2 SVGIG come from the germline V gene (reference sequence). CDR3 nucleotide sequence: TGTGCCTGGAGTGTAGGGACAGGGGGGCAAGAGACCCAGTACTTC. Its protein product is CAWSVGTGGQETQYF.

In this sample, this clone turned up a few times. The genes are TRBV30 and TRBJ2-4, with 10 bases identical to TRBD2. Germline values: CDR1 GTSNPN, CDR2 SVGIG (reference sequence). The CDR3 sequence is 14 residues long. J lost 7 bases, V lost 7 bases, and 10 bases had no gene match. The CDR3: CASSQRGGMNIQYF. The CDR3 DNA follows: TGTGCCTCCTCACAGCGGGGGGGCATGAACATTCAGTACTTC.

In this sample, this clone turned up a few times. The rearrangement joins TRBV6-1 to TRBJ1-4; TRBD1 agrees at 9 bases. CDR1 is MNHNS and CDR2 is SASEGT in the germline V gene. With 7 bases clipped from V and 4 bases from J, the junction kept 7 bases outside the gene matches. The CDR3 is 15 amino acids. The CDR3: CASKEQGAGNEKLFF. The CDR3 DNA sequence: TGTGCCAGCAAGGAACAGGGGGCAGGTAATGAAAAACTGTTTTTT.

This clone was picked up a small number of times. The chain recombines TRBV30 with TRBJ2-2; perhaps TRBD2 as D (6 bases). Trimming removed 2 bases from V and 0 bases from J, with 25 bases in between. Germline V CDR1 and CDR2: GTSNPN, SVGIG (reference sequence). The CDR3 extends over 20 amino acids. The CDR3 loop reads CAWSYFGGYRAESNTGELFF. The CDR3, as DNA: TGTGCCTGGAGTTATTTCGGGGGTTATCGCGCAGAGTCGAACACCGGGGAGCTGTTTTTT.